The next 27 T cell receptor beta chains were all read from a single sample in a study of T cells in Graves' hyperthyroidism and ophthalmopathy. Amplified TCR beta CDR3 regions came from RNA transcripts. HTBI primers were the set used in a first-round RT-PCR of the TCR CDR3. MiXCR, run by TCRdb on the multiplex PCR reads, gives a single entry per CDR3 protein. The repertoire includes about 420,000 distinct CDR3 sequences, around a sixth of them detected once, and roughly 13% sits in the top ten. Sequences were obtained from blood. The receptors derive from a woman aged 18-30 years with Graves' hyperthyroidism.

The sample holds many counts of this clonotype. The V call is TRBV28, the J call TRBJ2-7, with D possibly TRBD2 on 6 matching bases. Trimming left V 3 bases short and J 1 base short, with 13 bases between. Germline CDR1 reads MDHEN; CDR2 reads SYDVKM. This CDR3 spans 15 amino acids. This chain's CDR3 is CASSFPRRGSYEQYF. CDR3 bases: TGTGCCAGCAGTTTCCCCCGGCGGGGATCCTACGAGCAGTACTTC.

This clonotype came up many times. V usage is TRBV12-3 or TRBV12-4 and J usage is TRBJ2-7; perhaps D is TRBD1 or TRBD2 (5 bases each). This CDR3 has 14 residues. The V and J ends lost 6 bases and 1 base respectively, with 13 bases between them. The CDR3 bases are TGTGCCAGCAGGTCCGGGACCGGTTCCTACGAGCAGTACTTC. It translates to CASRSGTGSYEQYF.

This clonotype has a count of ten or more. V usage is TRBV2 and J usage is TRBJ1-6, with no clear D. This CDR3 comprises 16 residues. V dropped 8 bases and J dropped 4 bases, with 18 bases sitting between them. Germline CDR1 SNHLY, CDR2 FYNNEI. The CDR3 protein is CASRPEALVYNSPLHF. The CDR3 DNA reads as TGTGCCAGCCGTCCGGAGGCCTTAGTTTATAATTCACCCCTCCACTTT.

This clonotype was seen a few times. This chain joins TRBV20-1 and TRBJ2-2; no firm D call. This CDR3 contains 15 residues. Germline V CDR1 and CDR2: DFQATT, SNEGSKA (reference sequence). The ends were cut back, 3 bases at V and 1 base at J, with 12 bases in the middle. The CDR3 DNA reads as TGCAGTGCTAGGAATCAGGAGAAGAACACCGGGGAGCTGTTTTTT. Its protein product is CSARNQEKNTGELFF.

The genes are TRBV27 and TRBJ1-5; D remains ambiguous. Between the trimmed V and J ends, which lost 2 bases and 4 bases, there was a span of 9 bases. There are 14 residues in the CDR3. Looked up from germline, CDR1 is MNHEY and CDR2 is SMNVEV (reference sequence). The chain's CDR3 is CASSLVPSNQPQHF. In DNA form, the CDR3 reads TGTGCCAGCAGTTTAGTTCCCTCGAATCAGCCCCAGCATTTT.

The chain couples TRBV7-8 to TRBJ1-6; D not resolved. This CDR3 has 15 amino acids. Trimming removed 5 bases from V and 8 bases from J, with 16 bases in between. From germline, CDR1 is SGHVS and CDR2 FQNEAQ. CDR3 amino acids: CASSLPRVGHSPLHF. As DNA, the CDR3 is TGTGCCAGCAGCCTACCACGGGTAGGACATTCACCCCTCCACTTT.

This clonotype was seen many times. This chain joins TRBV6-4 and TRBJ1-5, with 9 bases lining up with TRBD1. J gave up 3 bases and V 3 bases, and 9 bases lay outside the gene matches. CDR3 length: 17 residues. Germline lookup yields CDR1 MRHNA and CDR2 SNTAGT. The CDR3 is CASSDLDRGKSNQPQHF. CDR3 in DNA: TGTGCCAGCAGTGATTTAGACAGGGGGAAGTCCAATCAGCCCCAGCATTTT.

The chain uses TRBV18 and TRBJ2-1, with D possibly being TRBD1 or TRBD2 (5 bases each). The J call is in doubt because the DNA end fits TRBJ2-7 better. This CDR3 has 15 amino acids. Looked up from germline, CDR1 is KGHSH and CDR2 is LQKENI. CDR3 in amino acids: CASSPPRDPYNEQYF. The CDR3 DNA reads TGTGCCAGCTCCCCCCCTAGGGACCCCTACAATGAGCAGTACTTC.

This chain connects TRBV15 to TRBJ2-3; 16 bases fit TRBD2. The germline V gene has CDR1 LNHNV and CDR2 YYDKDF (reference sequence). CDR3 length: 19 residues. V was clipped by 1 base and J by 0 bases; unmatched bases: 4. The CDR3 DNA sequence: TGTGCCACCAGCAGAGGGGGACTAGCGGGGGGGACTAGCACAGATACGCAGTATTTT. It yields the protein CATSRGGLAGGTSTDTQYF.

This clonotype came up many times. This chain links TRBV7-8 with TRBJ1-6; D remains unclear. CDR3 length: 14 amino acids. Trimming removed 4 bases at V and 8 bases at J, with 12 bases between. CDR1 is SGHVS, CDR2 FQNEAQ, per germline. The CDR3, as DNA: TGTGCCAGCAGCTCAGTCTCCAACGATTCACCCCTCCACTTT. Translating gives CASSSVSNDSPLHF. The entire variable domain, with the rest obtained from reference TRBV7-8 and TRBJ1-6, is as follows: GAGVSQSPRYKVAKRGQDVALRCDPISGHVSLFWYQQALGQGPEFLTYFQNEAQLDKSGLPSDRFFAERPEGSVSTLKIQRTQQEDSAVYLCASSSVSNDSPLHFGNGTRLTVT.

The chain joins TRBV4-3 to TRBJ1-5, with TRBD1 matching 9 bases. This CDR3 region has 17 residues. J was trimmed by 2 bases and V by 0 bases; bases with no gene match: 5. Germline-derived CDR1 and CDR2 are LGHNA and YSLEER. The CDR3 sequence: CASSQDTGGMGNQPQHF. In DNA form, the CDR3 reads TGCGCCAGCAGCCAAGATACAGGGGGCATGGGCAATCAGCCCCAGCATTTT.

This clonotype was seen a handful of times. This chain uses TRBV3-1 with TRBJ2-5, with 10 bases that match TRBD1. Looked up from germline, CDR1 is LGHDT and CDR2 is YNNKEL (reference sequence). The CDR3 runs 16 residues. Trimming removed 0 bases from V and 6 bases from J; junction bases left unmatched: 7. CDR3 amino acids: CASSQDMRTGGQTQYF. The CDR3 DNA sequence: TGTGCCAGCAGCCAAGATATGAGGACAGGGGGGCAGACCCAGTACTTC.

This clonotype was observed at least ten times. The chain uses TRBV3-1 and TRBJ2-1, with 10 bases that match TRBD2. V was clipped by 6 bases and J by 2 bases; unmatched bases: 4. There are 15 residues in the CDR3. Germline lookup yields CDR1 LGHDT and CDR2 YNNKEL (reference sequence). CDR3 loop: CASRPTSGTYNEQFF. The DNA for the CDR3 is TGTGCCAGCAGACCCACTAGCGGGACCTACAATGAGCAGTTCTTC.

This clonotype was counted many times. The gene calls are TRBV27 and TRBJ1-2; 7 bases match TRBD1. Germline V lookup: CDR1 MNHEY, CDR2 SMNVEV (reference sequence). V was pared by 3 bases and J by 4 bases, with 11 bases of the junction left unmatched. The CDR3 runs to 16 residues. This CDR3 is CASSFGTDMYGYGYTF. Written as DNA, the CDR3 is TGTGCCAGCAGTTTCGGGACAGATATGTATGGCTATGGCTACACCTTC.

This clonotype was seen ten or more times. The V call is TRBV3-1, the J call TRBJ1-1; 7 bases align to TRBD1. The germline V gene encodes CDR1 LGHDT and CDR2 YNNKEL (reference sequence). Trimming removed 0 bases from V and 0 bases from J; junction bases left unmatched: 1. This CDR3 spans 15 amino acids. The CDR3 loop is CASSQETGLNTEAFF. CDR3 nucleotides: TGTGCCAGCAGCCAAGAGACAGGGCTGAACACTGAAGCTTTCTTT.

This chain uses TRBV5-4 with TRBJ2-5; D is possibly TRBD1 or TRBD2 (5 bases each). Germline V CDR1 and CDR2: SGHNT, YYREEE (reference sequence). Trimming pared 5 bases from V and 3 bases from J, leaving 14 bases between. This CDR3 has 14 residues. CDR3 in DNA: TGTGCCAGCAGTTTAAGGGACCGAAAAGAGACCCAGTACTTC. Amino acids: CASSLRDRKETQYF.

This clonotype came up once. The chain is built from TRBV11-2 and TRBJ2-1; either TRBD1 or TRBD2 may fit D (5 bases each). Germline V gene lookup returns CDR1 SGHAT and CDR2 FQNNGV. This CDR3 comprises 15 residues. V was shortened by 0 bases and J by 7 bases, with 13 bases between the two germline ends. CDR3 sequence reads: CASSLDRGPLNEQFF. The CDR3 DNA reads TGTGCCAGCAGCTTAGATCGGGGACCTTTGAATGAGCAGTTCTTC.

This clonotype turned up a few times. V usage is TRBV19 and J usage is TRBJ2-5, with D perhaps given as TRBD1 or TRBD2 (5 bases each). This CDR3 is 14 amino acids long. Germline V gene sequence: CDR1 LNHDA, CDR2 SQIVND (reference sequence). V lost 3 bases and J lost 3, with 11 bases in between. The CDR3 reads CASSMDGTEETQYF. As DNA, the CDR3 is TGTGCCAGTAGTATGGACGGGACGGAAGAGACCCAGTACTTC.

This chain links TRBV20-1 with TRBJ1-6; 8 nucleotides match TRBD1. V lost 0 bases, J lost 10 bases, and 8 bases stayed unmatched. The CDR3 covers 15 residues. From germline, CDR1 is DFQATT and CDR2 SNEGSKA (reference sequence). The CDR3 is CSARDPLRGQSPLHF. The CDR3, as DNA: TGCAGTGCTAGAGACCCCCTCAGGGGGCAATCACCCCTCCACTTT.

This chain links TRBV6-2 or TRBV6-3 with TRBJ2-5; D gene ambiguous. Germline loops: CDR1 MNHEY, CDR2 SVGEGT. The CDR3 runs 14 residues. Trimming shortened V by 7 bases and J by 5 bases, and 17 bases separated the two germline ends. As DNA, the CDR3 is TGTGCCAGCAAACTAACGACTCTTGGGGAGACCCAGTACTTC. Its translation is CASKLTTLGETQYF.

Only a few counts were recorded for this clonotype. V and J are TRBV10-3 and TRBJ2-4; D is possibly TRBD1 or TRBD2 (7 bases each). The CDR3 is made up of 13 amino acids. Looked up from germline, CDR1 is ENHRY and CDR2 is SYGVKD. Trimming left V 5 bases short and J 9 bases short, with 14 bases between. The CDR3 region is CAISPTGEGIQYF. CDR3 coding DNA: TGTGCCATCAGTCCTACAGGGGAGGGCATTCAGTACTTC.

This clonotype has a count of ten or more. The chain carries TRBV20-1 and TRBJ2-7; D is undetermined. Germline lookup yields CDR1 DFQATT and CDR2 SNEGSKA (reference sequence). With 1 base removed from V and 0 bases from J, the gap between germline ends came to 7 bases. The CDR3 covers 13 residues. DNA of the CDR3: TGCAGTGCTAGAGGGGCAGTCTCCTACGAGCAGTACTTC. Translation gives CSARGAVSYEQYF.

The V and J genes are TRBV3-1 and TRBJ2-1, with 10 bases that match TRBD2. CDR3 size: 15 residues. The V segment lost 2 bases and the J segment 9 bases; nucleotides outside the gene matches: 7. Germline V CDR1 and CDR2: LGHDT, YNNKEL (reference sequence). The CDR3 sequence is CASSQKAGGYGEQFF. In DNA form, the CDR3 reads TGTGCCAGCAGCCAAAAAGCGGGAGGGTACGGTGAGCAGTTCTTC.

At least ten counts were recorded for this clonotype. The chain uses TRBV11-2 and TRBJ2-2, with TRBD1 matching over 7 bases. Germline loops: CDR1 SGHAT, CDR2 FQNNGV. V lost 4 bases, J lost 2 bases, and 7 bases stayed unmatched. This CDR3 has 16 residues. The CDR3 DNA sequence: TGTGCCAGCAGCTCAAACCGGGACAGAAACACCGGGGAGCTGTTTTTT. This encodes CASSSNRDRNTGELFF.

In its sample, this clonotype was seen many times. The chain employs TRBV28 and TRBJ1-3; TRBD1 aligns across 8 bases. Germline CDR1 reads MDHEN; CDR2 reads SYDVKM. V shed 11 bases and J 3 bases; nucleotides not matched to a gene: 6. The CDR3 is made up of 13 amino acids. Here the CDR3 reads CAAQTGVGNTIYF. CDR3 in DNA: TGTGCCGCCCAGACAGGGGTTGGAAACACCATATATTTT.

This clonotype was counted only a few times. This chain uses TRBV6-4 with TRBJ2-2, with 9 bases identical to TRBD1. The ends lost 6 bases at V and 3 bases at J; junction bases unmatched: 2. Germline-derived CDR1 and CDR2 are MRHNA and SNTAGT. CDR3 length equals 14 residues. The CDR3 region is CASRDRGYTGELFF. CDR3 sequence (DNA): TGTGCCAGCAGAGACAGGGGGTACACCGGGGAGCTGTTTTTT.

The chain is built from TRBV6-2 or TRBV6-3 and TRBJ2-7; D is ambiguous. The CDR3 has 10 residues. Germline assignment: CDR1 MNHEY and CDR2 SVGEGT. V was pared by 5 bases and J by 5 bases, with 4 bases between. The CDR3 DNA follows: TGTGCCAGCAGTCAGGACGAGCAGTACTTC. Protein sequence: CASSQDEQYF.